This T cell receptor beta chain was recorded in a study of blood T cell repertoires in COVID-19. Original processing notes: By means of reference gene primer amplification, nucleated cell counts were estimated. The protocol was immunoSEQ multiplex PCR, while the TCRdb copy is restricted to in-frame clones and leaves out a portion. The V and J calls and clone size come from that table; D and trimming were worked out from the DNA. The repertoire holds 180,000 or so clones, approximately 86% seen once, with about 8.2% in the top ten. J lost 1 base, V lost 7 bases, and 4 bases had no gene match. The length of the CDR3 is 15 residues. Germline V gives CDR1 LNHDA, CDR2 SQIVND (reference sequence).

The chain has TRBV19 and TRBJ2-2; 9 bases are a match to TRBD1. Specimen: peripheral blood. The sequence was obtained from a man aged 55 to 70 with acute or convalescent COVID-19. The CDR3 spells CASIPGQGNTGELFF. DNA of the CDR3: TGTGCCAGTATTCCGGGACAGGGGAACACCGGGGAGCTGTTTTTT.